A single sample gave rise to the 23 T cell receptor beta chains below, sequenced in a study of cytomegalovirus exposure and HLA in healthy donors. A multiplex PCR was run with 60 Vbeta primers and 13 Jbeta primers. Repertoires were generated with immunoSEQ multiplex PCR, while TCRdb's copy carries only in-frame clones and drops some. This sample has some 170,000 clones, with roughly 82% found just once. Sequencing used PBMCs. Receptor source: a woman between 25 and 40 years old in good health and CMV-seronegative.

The CDR3: CASSPLSGQSYNEQFF. CDR3 bases: TGTGCCAGCAGTCCACTTAGCGGCCAATCCTACAATGAGCAGTTCTTC. V gene TRBV28 combines with J gene TRBJ2-1, with D possibly being TRBD2 (6 bases). Germline V gene data show CDR1 as MDHEN and CDR2 as SYDVKM. V lost 5 bases and J 1 base, leaving 15 bases between the germline ends. The CDR3 loop spans 16 amino acids.

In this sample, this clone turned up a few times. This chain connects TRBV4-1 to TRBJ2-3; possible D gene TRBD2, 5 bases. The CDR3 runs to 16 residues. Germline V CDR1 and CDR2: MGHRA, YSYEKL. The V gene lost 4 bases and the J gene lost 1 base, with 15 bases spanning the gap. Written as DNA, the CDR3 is TGCGCCAGCAGCCGGACGTGGGCGGGCCGCACAGATACGCAGTATTTT. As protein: CASSRTWAGRTDTQYF.

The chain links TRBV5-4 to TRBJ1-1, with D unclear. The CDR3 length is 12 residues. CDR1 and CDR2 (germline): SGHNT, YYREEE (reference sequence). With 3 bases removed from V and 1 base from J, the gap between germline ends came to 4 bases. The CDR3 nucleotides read TGTGCCAGCAGCTACAGGAACACTGAAGCTTTCTTT. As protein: CASSYRNTEAFF.

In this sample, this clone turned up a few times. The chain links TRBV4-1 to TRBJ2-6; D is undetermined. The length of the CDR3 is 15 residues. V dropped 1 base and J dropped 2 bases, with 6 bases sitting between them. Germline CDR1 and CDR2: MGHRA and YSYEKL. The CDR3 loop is CASSQGAPGANVLTF. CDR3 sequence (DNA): TGCGCCAGCAGCCAAGGCGCCCCTGGGGCCAACGTCCTGACTTTC.

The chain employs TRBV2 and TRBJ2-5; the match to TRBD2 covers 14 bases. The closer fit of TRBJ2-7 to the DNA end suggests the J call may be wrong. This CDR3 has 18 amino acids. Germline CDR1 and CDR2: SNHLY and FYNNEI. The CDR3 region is CASSVPGLAGAYSYEQYF. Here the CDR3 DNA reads TGTGCCAGCAGTGTGCCGGGACTAGCGGGGGCTTACTCCTACGAGCAGTACTTC.

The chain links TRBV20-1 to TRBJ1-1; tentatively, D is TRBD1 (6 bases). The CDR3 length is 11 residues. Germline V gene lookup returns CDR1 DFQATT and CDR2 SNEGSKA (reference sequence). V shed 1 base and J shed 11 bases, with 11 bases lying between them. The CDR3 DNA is TGCAGTGCTAGAGGGGGGGGCATGGCTTTCTTT. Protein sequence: CSARGGGMAFF.

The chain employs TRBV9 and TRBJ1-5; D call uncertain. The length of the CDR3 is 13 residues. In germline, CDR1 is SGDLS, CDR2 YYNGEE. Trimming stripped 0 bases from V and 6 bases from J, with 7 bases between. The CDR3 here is CASSVGTRQPQHF. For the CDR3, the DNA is TGTGCCAGCAGCGTAGGGACTCGTCAGCCCCAGCATTTT.

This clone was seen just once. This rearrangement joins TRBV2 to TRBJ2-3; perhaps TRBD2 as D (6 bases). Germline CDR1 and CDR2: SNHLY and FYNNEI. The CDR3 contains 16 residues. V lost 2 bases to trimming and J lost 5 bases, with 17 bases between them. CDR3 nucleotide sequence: TGTGCCAGCAGTGAATTGCCGGGGGTCGTCGGAGATACGCAGTATTTT. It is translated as CASSELPGVVGDTQYF. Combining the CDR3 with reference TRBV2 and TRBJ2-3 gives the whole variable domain EPEVTQTPSHQVTQMGQEVILRCVPISNHLYFYWYRQILGQKVEFLVSFYNNEISEKSEIFDDQFSVERPDGSNFTLKIRSTKLEDSAMYFCASSELPGVVGDTQYFGPGTRLTVL.

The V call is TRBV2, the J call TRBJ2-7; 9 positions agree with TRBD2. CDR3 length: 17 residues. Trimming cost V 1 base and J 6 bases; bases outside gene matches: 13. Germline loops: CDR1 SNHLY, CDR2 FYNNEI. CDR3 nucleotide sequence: TGTGCCAGCAGTGAAGGAGGCGGGAGGGCCCGGAGGTCCGAGCAGTACTTC. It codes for CASSEGGGRARRSEQYF.

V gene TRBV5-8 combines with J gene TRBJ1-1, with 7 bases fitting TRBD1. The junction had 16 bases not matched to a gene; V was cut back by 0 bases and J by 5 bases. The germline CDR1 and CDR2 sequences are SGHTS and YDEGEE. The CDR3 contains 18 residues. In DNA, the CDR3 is TGTGCCAGCAGCTTGGCCCAGAGACAGGGAAAACTGAGGACTGAAGCTTTCTTT. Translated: CASSLAQRQGKLRTEAFF.

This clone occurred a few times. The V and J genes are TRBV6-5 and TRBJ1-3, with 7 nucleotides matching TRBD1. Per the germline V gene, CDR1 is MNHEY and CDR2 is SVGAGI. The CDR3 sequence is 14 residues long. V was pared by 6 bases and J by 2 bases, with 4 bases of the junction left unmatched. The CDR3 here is CASSETGAGNTIYF. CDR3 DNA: TGTGCCAGCAGCGAAACAGGGGCTGGAAACACCATATATTTT.

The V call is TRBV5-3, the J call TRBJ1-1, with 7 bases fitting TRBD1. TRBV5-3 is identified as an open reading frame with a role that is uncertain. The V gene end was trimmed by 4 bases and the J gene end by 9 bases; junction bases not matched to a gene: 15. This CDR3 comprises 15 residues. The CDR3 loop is CARSLRAGGFAKAFF. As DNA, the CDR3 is TGTGCCAGAAGCCTTCGGGCAGGGGGGTTCGCGAAAGCTTTCTTT.

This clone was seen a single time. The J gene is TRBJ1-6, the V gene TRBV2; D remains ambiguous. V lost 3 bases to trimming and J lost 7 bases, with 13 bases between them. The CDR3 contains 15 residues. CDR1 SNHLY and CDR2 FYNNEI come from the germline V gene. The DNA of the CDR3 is TGTGCCAGCAGTGACCTTAGTCCTTCGAATTCACCCCTCCACTTT. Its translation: CASSDLSPSNSPLHF.

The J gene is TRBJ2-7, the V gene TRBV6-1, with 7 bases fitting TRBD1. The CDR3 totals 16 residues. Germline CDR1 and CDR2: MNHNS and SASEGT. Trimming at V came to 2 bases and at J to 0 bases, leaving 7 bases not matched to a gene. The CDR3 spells CASSELQGRISYEQYF. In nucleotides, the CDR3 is TGTGCCAGCAGTGAATTACAGGGGCGCATCTCCTACGAGCAGTACTTC.

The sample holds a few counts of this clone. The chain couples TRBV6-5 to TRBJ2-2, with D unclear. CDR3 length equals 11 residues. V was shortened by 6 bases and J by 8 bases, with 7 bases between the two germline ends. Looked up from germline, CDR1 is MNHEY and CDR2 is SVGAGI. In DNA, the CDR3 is TGTGCCAGCAGGTCTTCTGGGGAGCTGTTTTTT. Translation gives CASRSSGELFF.

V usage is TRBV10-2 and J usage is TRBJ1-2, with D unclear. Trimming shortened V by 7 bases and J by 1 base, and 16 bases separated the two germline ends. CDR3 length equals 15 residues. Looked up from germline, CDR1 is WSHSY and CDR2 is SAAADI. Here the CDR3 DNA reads TGCGCCAGCACTCCAGATACCTCCTTTAACTATGGCTACACCTTC. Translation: CASTPDTSFNYGYTF.

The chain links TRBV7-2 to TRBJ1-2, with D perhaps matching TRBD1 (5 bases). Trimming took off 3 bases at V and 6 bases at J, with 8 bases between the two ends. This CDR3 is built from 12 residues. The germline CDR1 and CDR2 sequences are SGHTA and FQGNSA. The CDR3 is CASSFGTHGYTF. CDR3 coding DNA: TGTGCCAGCAGCTTTGGGACTCATGGCTACACCTTC.

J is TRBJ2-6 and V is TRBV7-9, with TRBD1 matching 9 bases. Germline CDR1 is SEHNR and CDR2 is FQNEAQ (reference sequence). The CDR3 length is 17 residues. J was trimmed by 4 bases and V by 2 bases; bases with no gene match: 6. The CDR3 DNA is TGTGCCAGCAGCTTATTCGGGACAGGGACGGGGGCCAACGTCCTGACTTTC. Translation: CASSLFGTGTGANVLTF.

This CDR3 reads CASSPRRGEGDEQYF. CDR3 sequence (DNA): TGCGCCAGCAGCCCTCGACGGGGAGAAGGCGACGAGCAGTACTTC. The rearrangement joins TRBV4-1 to TRBJ2-7; tentative D call: TRBD2 (5 bases). Germline CDR1 and CDR2: MGHRA and YSYEKL. The CDR3 is 15 amino acids. V lost 4 bases to trimming and J lost 5 bases, with 18 bases between them.

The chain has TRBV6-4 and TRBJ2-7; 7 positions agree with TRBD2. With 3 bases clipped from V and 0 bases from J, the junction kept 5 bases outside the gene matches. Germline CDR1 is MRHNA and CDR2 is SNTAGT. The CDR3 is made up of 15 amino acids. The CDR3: CASSEGEGSSYEQYF. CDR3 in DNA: TGTGCCAGCAGTGAAGGGGAGGGAAGCTCCTACGAGCAGTACTTC.

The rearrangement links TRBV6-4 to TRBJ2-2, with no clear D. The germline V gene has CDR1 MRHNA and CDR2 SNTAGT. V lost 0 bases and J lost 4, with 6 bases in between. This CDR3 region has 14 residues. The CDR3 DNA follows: TGTGCCAGCAGTGACTCGGCCAGCACCGGGGAGCTGTTTTTT. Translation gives CASSDSASTGELFF.

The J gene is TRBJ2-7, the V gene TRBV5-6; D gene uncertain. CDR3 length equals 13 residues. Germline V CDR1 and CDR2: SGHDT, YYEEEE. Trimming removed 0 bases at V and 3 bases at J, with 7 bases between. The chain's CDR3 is CASSLDILYEQYF. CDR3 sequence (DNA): TGTGCCAGCAGCTTGGACATCCTCTACGAGCAGTACTTC.

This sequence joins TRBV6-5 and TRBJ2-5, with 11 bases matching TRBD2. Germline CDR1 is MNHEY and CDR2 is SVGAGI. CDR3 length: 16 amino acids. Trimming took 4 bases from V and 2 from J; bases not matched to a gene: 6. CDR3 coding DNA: TGTGCCAGCAGTTCCCTAGCGGGGGGCCCTCAAGAGACCCAGTACTTC. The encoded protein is CASSSLAGGPQETQYF.